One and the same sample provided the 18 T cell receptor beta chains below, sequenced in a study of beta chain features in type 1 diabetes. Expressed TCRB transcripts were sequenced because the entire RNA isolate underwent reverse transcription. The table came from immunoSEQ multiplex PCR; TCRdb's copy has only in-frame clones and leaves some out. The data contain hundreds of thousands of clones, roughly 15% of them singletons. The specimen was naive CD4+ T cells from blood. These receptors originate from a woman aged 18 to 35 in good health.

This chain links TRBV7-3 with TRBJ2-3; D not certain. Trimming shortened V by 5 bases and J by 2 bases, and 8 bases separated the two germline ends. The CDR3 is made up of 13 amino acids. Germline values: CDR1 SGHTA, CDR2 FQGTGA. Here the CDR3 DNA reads TGTGCCAGCAGCCTTAACCCCACAGATACGCAGTATTTT. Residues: CASSLNPTDTQYF.

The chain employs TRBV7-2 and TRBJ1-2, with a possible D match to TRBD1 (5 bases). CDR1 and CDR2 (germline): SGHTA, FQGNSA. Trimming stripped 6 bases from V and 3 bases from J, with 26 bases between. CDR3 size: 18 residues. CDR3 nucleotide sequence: TGTGCCAGCAGTAAGGGGTGGGGCCTTCGAGAGATTGACTATGGCTACACCTTC. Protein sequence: CASSKGWGLREIDYGYTF.

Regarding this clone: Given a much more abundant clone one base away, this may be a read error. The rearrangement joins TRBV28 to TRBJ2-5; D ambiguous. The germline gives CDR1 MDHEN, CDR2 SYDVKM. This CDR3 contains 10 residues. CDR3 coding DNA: TGTGCCTGCAGCCAAGAGACCCAGTACTTC. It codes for CACSQETQYF.

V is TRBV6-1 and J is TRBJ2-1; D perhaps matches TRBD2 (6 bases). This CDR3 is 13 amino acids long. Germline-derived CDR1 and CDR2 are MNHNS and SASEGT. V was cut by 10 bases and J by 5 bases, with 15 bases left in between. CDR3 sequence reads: CAIVSGYDNEQFF. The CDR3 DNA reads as TGTGCCATCGTAAGCGGGTATGACAATGAGCAGTTCTTC.

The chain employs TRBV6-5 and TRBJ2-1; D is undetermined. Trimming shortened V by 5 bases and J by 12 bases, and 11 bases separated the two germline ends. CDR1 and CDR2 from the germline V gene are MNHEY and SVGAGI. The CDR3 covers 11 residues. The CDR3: CASSRGLGQFF. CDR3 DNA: TGTGCCAGCAGTCGCGGCCTAGGGCAGTTCTTC.

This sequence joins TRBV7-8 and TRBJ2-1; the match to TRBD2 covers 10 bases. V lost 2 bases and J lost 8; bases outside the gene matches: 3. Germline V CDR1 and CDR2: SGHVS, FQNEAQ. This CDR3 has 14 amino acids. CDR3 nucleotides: TGTGCCAGCAGCTTACTAGCGGGAGCCCATGAGCAGTTCTTC. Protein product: CASSLLAGAHEQFF.

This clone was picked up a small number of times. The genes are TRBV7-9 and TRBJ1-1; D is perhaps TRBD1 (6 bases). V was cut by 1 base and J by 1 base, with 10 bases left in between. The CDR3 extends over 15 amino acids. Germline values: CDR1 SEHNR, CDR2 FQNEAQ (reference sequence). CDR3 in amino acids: CASSLVGTSNTEAFF. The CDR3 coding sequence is TGTGCCAGCAGCTTAGTCGGGACATCGAACACTGAAGCTTTCTTT.

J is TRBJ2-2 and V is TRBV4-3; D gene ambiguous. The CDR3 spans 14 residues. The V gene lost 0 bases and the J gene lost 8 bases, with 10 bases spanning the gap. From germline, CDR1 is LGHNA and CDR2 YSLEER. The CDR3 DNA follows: TGCGCCAGCAGCCAAGATCGGAGTCGTGGGGAGCTGTTTTTT. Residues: CASSQDRSRGELFF.

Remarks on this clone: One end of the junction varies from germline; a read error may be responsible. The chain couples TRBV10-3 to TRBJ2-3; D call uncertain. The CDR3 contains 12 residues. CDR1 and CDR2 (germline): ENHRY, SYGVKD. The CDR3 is CAINEVADTQYF. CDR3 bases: TGTGCCATCAATGAGGTTGCAGATACGCAGTATTTT.

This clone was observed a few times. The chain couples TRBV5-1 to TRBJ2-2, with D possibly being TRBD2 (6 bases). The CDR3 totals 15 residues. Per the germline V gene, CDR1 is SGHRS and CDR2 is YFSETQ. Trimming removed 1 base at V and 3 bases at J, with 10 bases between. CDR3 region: CASSLSGEDTGELFF. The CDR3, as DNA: TGCGCCAGCAGCTTGTCGGGGGAAGACACCGGGGAGCTGTTTTTT.

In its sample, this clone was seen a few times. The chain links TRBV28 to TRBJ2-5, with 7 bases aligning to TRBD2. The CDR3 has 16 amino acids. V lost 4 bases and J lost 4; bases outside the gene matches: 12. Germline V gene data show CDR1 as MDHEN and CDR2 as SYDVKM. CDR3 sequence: CASSSYQAGSRETQYF. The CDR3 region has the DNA TGTGCCAGCAGTTCCTACCAAGCGGGATCACGAGAGACCCAGTACTTC.

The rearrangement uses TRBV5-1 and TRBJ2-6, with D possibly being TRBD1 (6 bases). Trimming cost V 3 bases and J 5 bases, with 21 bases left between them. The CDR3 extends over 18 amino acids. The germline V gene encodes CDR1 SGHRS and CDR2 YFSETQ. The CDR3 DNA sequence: TGCGCCAGCAGCTCCCTCGGGACAACCCAGTCTTGGGCCAACGTCCTGACTTTC. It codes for CASSSLGTTQSWANVLTF.

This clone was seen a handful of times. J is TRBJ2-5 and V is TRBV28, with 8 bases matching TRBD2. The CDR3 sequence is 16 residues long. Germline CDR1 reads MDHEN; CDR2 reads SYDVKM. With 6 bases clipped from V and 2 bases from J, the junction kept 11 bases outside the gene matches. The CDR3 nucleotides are TGTGCCAGCAGCACCTTAGCGGGGTTGGGGCAAGAGACCCAGTACTTC. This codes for CASSTLAGLGQETQYF.

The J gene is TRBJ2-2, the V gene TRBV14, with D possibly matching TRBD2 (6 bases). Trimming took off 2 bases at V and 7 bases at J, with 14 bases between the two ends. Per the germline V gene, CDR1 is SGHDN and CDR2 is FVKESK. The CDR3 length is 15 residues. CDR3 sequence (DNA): TGTGCCAGCAGCCAACGGACTATCGGTCGCGGGGAGCTGTTTTTT. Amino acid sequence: CASSQRTIGRGELFF.

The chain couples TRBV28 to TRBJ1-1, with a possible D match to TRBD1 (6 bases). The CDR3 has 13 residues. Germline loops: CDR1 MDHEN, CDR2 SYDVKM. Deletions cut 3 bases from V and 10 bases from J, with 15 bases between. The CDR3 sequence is CASSLGAWSGAFF. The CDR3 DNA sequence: TGTGCCAGCAGTTTGGGGGCATGGTCGGGAGCTTTCTTT.

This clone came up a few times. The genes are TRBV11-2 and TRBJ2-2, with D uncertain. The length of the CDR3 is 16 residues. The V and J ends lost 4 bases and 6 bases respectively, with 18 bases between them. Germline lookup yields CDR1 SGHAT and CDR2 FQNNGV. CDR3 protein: CASSYGLGRSSGELFF. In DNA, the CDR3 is TGTGCCAGCAGCTATGGTCTGGGTCGAAGCTCCGGGGAGCTGTTTTTT. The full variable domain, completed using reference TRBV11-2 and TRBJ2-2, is EAGVAQSPRYKIIEKRQSVAFWCNPISGHATLYWYQQILGQGPKLLIQFQNNGVVDDSQLPKDRFSAERLKGVDSTLKIQPAKLEDSAVYLCASSYGLGRSSGELFFGEGSRLTVL.

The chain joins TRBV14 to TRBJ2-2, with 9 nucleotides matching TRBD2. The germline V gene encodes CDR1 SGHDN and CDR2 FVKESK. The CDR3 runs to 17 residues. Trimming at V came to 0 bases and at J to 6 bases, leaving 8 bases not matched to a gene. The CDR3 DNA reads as TGTGCCAGCAGCCAAGATCTTGTAGCGGGAGTCGCCGGGGAGCTGTTTTTT. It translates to CASSQDLVAGVAGELFF. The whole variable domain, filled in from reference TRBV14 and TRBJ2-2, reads EAGVTQFPSHSVIEKGQTVTLRCDPISGHDNLYWYRRVMGKEIKFLLHFVKESKQDESGMPNNRFLAERTGGTYSTLKVQPAELEDSGVYFCASSQDLVAGVAGELFFGEGSRLTVL.

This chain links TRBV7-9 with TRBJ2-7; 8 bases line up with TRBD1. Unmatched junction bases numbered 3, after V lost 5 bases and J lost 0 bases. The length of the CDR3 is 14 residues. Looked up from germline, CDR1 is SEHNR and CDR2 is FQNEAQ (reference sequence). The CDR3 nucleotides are TGTGCCAGCAGCCTACAGGGGGACTCCTACGAGCAGTACTTC. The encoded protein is CASSLQGDSYEQYF.